This T cell receptor (beta chain) was documented in a study of PD-L1 blockade in urothelial cancer (TCRdb year 2017). Notes on the research overall: Therapy was started at some point between 2013 and 2015 for all patients, and atezolizumab 1,200 mg was administered intravenously every 3 weeks. About 90% of the 29 patients were identified as males with urothelial cancer of bladder origin, and a prior smoking history was reported by 18 of 29 patients. Progression-free survival longer than 6 months counted as durable clinical benefit, and TCR features were additionally tested against both progression-free and overall survival. The study, an exploratory multi-omic analysis, examined somatic, immune and clinical correlates of response to PD-L1 blockade with atezolizumab in urothelial cancer. A median of about 140,000 T cells and 80,000 to 95,000 unique TCRs was obtained from blood samples, and a median clonality of approximately 0.077 was observed. Durable clinical benefit was achieved by nine patients but not by the remaining 20. In the same patients, pretreatment tumors underwent whole exome sequencing and RNA sequencing in addition to TCR sequencing. Blood samples were analyzed at two time points: 3 weeks after treatment start (second dose) and 6 weeks after treatment start. Pretreatment tumor samples and matched peripheral blood, collected serially before and after atezolizumab treatment, underwent TCR sequencing. Pretreatment blood TCR-seq was available for 30 or so patients, at least one posttreatment blood collection was obtained for around 24 patients, and tumor TCR-seq was available for around 24 patients. Patients had an ECOG performance status of 0 or 1 and had received between 0 and 3 prior chemotherapy regimens.

Sample time point, as interpreted from the label and publication: peripheral blood 6 weeks after treatment start. A total of roughly 31 patients with locally advanced or metastatic urothelial carcinoma, treated at Memorial Sloan Kettering on a trial protocol, made up the cohort. Peripheral blood mononuclear cells were collected pretreatment and during treatment, at between 1 and 8 total time points per patient. The Qiagen DNeasy Blood extraction kit was used to purify genomic DNA from total PBMCs and tumor samples. PBMCs were collected pretreatment and during treatment, and were isolated and stored as previously described. Points on this clone: There is no known antigen for this receptor. No much larger clone is present one base from it, and per-base qualities are unavailable.

Each PCR received spiked-in synthetic TCR analog templates so that absolute template abundance could be estimated from read counts. The immunoSEQ assay was used to amplify TCRbeta CDR3 regions from genomic DNA with bias-controlled V and J gene primers. Sequencing of rearranged TCRbeta segments was done at approximately 20X coverage. The study's processing was this. Clustering was used to correct sequencing errors, and CDR3s were annotated against IMGT to assign V, D and J genes. Only productive TCRbeta rearrangements were used in downstream analyses, excluding out-of-frame or stop-codon sequences. To compute clonality, Shannon entropy was normalized by the log of the number of unique productive sequences and then subtracted from one. Fisher's exact test with Benjamini-Hochberg correction, at a threshold of adjusted p below 0.01, was used to find clones that differed between time points or between blood and tumor. What TCRdb holds here is the immuneACCESS table cut down to in-frame rearrangements. Part of the clones is not present; checked against another copy, under half of the missing clones reflect an unresolved V gene, and the others are unexplained. Clone size and the V and J calls come from that table; the DNA yielded D and trimming. This sample lists roughly 45,000 clones; under 90% were detected once. The top ten clonotypes cover about 15% of the sample.

General study outcomes and caveats: At 3 weeks after the start of treatment, tumor-associated TCR clones in peripheral blood had expanded more in patients with durable benefit (n of about 21, p = 0.022). Improved progression-free and overall survival was found to be associated with pretreatment peripheral blood TCR clonality below the median. Because the sample size was small (n of about 31) and many of the analyses were exploratory, the results are meant to be hypothesis-generating.

A distance of 8 bases separates the germline ends of V and J, which lose 0 bases and 5 bases respectively. CDR1 and CDR2 were assigned from the germline V gene as SGHRS and YFSETQ. The CDR3 numbers 13 residues from cysteine through phenylalanine. Only the CDR3 part of the read is kept: 39 bases, read in frame from the first base. Sequenced here: PBMCs, sampled around atezolizumab (anti-PD-L1) treatment. The sequence was obtained from a man aged 55 to 70 with urothelial cancer. In this chain, TRBV5-1 is recombined with TRBJ2-5, with a tentative D gene TRBD2 over 6 matching bases. DNA sequence: TGCGCCAGCAGCTTGGGGACTATGGAGACCCAGTACTTC. It specifies CASSLGTMETQYF.